The T cell receptor (beta chain) described here comes from a study of regulatory T cells in long-lasting Graves disease. Time point described: newly diagnosed GD, antithyroid drugs for less than 3 months. PBMC-extracted RNA yielded the TCR library. The diagnosis of Graves' disease used American Thyroid Association guidelines. In building TCR beta libraries, iRepertoire HTBI primers were used together with Arm-PCR of CDR3 regions. TCRdb reprocessed the multiplex PCR reads with MiXCR, giving one entry per CDR3 protein. The repertoire consists of 400,000 to 500,000 distinct CDR3 sequences, with around 17% occurring once and the leading ten covering roughly 23%. At least ten counts were recorded for this clonotype. The V segment lost 4 bases and the J segment 5 bases; nucleotides outside the gene matches: 8. The CDR3 extends over 15 amino acids. Germline V gene sequence: CDR1 MDHEN, CDR2 SYDVKM. In addition, the sample was reused for a study of T cells in Graves' hyperthyroidism and ophthalmopathy. That study adds: Stable hyperthyroidism was separated from ophthalmopathy by a model based on 13 V-J features.

The sequencing used peripheral blood mononuclear cells (PBMCs), collected at new diagnosis, from a patient treated with antithyroid drugs. The receptor was isolated from a young woman with Graves disease. This sequence joins TRBV28 and TRBJ2-7, with TRBD1 identical over 10 bases. DNA for the CDR3: TGTGCCAGCAGTTCCCCGACAGGGGGCTTCCACGAGCAGTACTTC. Amino acids: CASSSPTGGFHEQYF.